This TCR beta chain was identified during a study of radiotherapy plus CTLA-4 blockade in lung cancer. It was focal radiation plus CTLA-4 blockade with ipilimumab that patients with chemo-refractory metastatic non-small-cell lung cancer received. Profiled with immunoSEQ multiplex PCR; TCRdb holds only in-frame clones, not every one. The profile shows some 30,000 clones, more than 80% of them singletons. Here the sequenced sample was peripheral blood, taken from a patient treated with radiotherapy plus ipilimumab. The origin of this receptor is a human donor with non-small cell lung cancer that progressed on radiotherapy plus ipilimumab.

The CDR3 nucleotides are TGTGCCAGCAGCATGAGCTATTCCTACGAGCAGTACTTC. This translates into CASSMSYSYEQYF. This chain connects TRBV7-2 to TRBJ2-7; D ambiguous. Germline V lookup: CDR1 SGHTA, CDR2 FQGNSA. The CDR3 is 13 residues long. The germline V and J ends were trimmed by 5 bases and 1 base, with 9 bases remaining between them.